The rows below give T cell receptor beta chains drawn from one sample of a study of CD8+ T cells in alopecia areata. Data came from immunoSEQ multiplex PCR; TCRdb stores just in-frame clones and leaves some out. The repertoire has roughly 150,000 clones, about three fifths of them found once; the top ten carry 5% to 7%. The specimen comprised CD4+ T cells sorted from blood, sampled at week 0. The receptors shown here come from a human donor with alopecia areata. Both conserved end residues are part of each CDR3. The D gene is left open where the match is weak. Only some rows state a clone size, as once, few, many or a class for expanded clones.

few	.	TRBV30	TRBJ2-7	CAWSVGPSGSYEQYF	TGTGCCTGGAGTGTAGGGCCCTCGGGCTCCTACGAGCAGTACTTC
few	.	TRBV30	TRBJ2-7	CAWNQNRVGPYEQYF	TGTGCCTGGAACCAAAACAGGGTCGGGCCCTACGAGCAGTACTTC
.	.	TRBV7-9	TRBJ2-7	CASSFSRGSNEQYF	TGTGCCAGCAGCTTTAGCAGGGGTTCAAACGAGCAGTACTTC
.	.	TRBV2	TRBJ2-6	CAGRGAPGRFPTGANVLTF	TGTGCCGGCAGGGGGGCCCCGGGGAGGTTCCCTACCGGGGCCAACGTCCTGACTTTC
.	.	TRBV11-2	TRBJ2-1	CASSFFSVQSSYNEQFF	TGTGCCAGCAGCTTCTTCAGCGTCCAAAGCTCCTACAATGAGCAGTTCTTC
.	.	TRBV30	TRBJ2-2	CAWSANRPRGTGELFF	TGTGCCTGGAGTGCCAACCGCCCACGAGGGACCGGGGAGCTGTTTTTT
.	.	TRBV30	TRBJ2-7	CAWSRTYEQYF	TGTGCCTGGTCTCGCACGTACGAGCAGTACTTC
.	.	TRBV29-1	TRBJ2-2	CSAQRFQDTGELFF	TGCAGCGCCCAAAGGTTCCAGGACACCGGGGAGCTGTTTTTT
.	.	TRBV29-1	TRBJ1-3	CSVVRDRGNTIYF	TGCAGCGTTGTCCGGGACCGGGGAAACACCATATATTTT
.	TRBD2	TRBV29-1	TRBJ2-7	CSVRGDYEQYF	TGCAGCGTTCGGGGGGACTACGAGCAGTACTTC
few	.	TRBV29-1	TRBJ2-1	CSVETSGNEQFF	TGCAGCGTTGAGACTAGTGGGAATGAGCAGTTCTTC